This is a list of T cell receptor beta chains from one sample in a study of blood T cell repertoires in COVID-19. Sequencing used immunoSEQ multiplex PCR; TCRdb keeps in-frame clones, though not all of them. The sample consists of hundreds of thousands of clones, roughly 76% of them appearing once. Sequenced material: peripheral blood. These receptors were collected from a woman of 80 years or more with COVID-19, enrolled during active disease. CDR3s include the opening cysteine and the closing phenylalanine or tryptophan. D genes are given only for firm matches. Size values are once, few and many counts, or a class for expanded clones, and some rows have none.

TRBD1,once,TRBJ1-2,TRBV19,CASRRQGGIGGYTF,TGTGCCAGTAGACGACAGGGGGGTATCGGTGGCTACACCTTC
TRBD1,.,TRBJ2-3,TRBV30,CAWSLDRAQYF,TGTGCCTGGAGTCTCGACAGGGCGCAGTATTTT
TRBD1,.,TRBJ1-6,TRBV2,CASSDRGSYNSPLHF,TGTGCCAGCAGCGACAGGGGGTCCTATAATTCACCCCTCCACTTT
TRBD1,.,TRBJ2-5,TRBV7-2,CASSTRTGPKGPQYF,TGTGCCAGCAGCACACGGACAGGCCCAAAGGGGCCCCAGTACTTC
.,.,TRBJ1-5,TRBV19,CASSIGGDTQHF,TGTGCCAGTAGTATAGGAGGGGACACTCAGCATTTT
.,.,TRBJ1-2,TRBV2,CASSVSYIYGYTF,TGTGCCAGCAGTGTCTCGTACATTTATGGCTACACCTTC
.,.,TRBJ2-5,TRBV5-1,CASSLGAAGISETQYF,TGCGCCAGCAGCTTGGGGGCGGCAGGGATCTCAGAGACCCAGTACTTC
.,.,TRBJ1-3,TRBV5-5,CASSLSPTELGNTIYF,TGTGCCAGCAGCTTATCCCCGACTGAATTAGGAAACACCATATATTTT
.,few,TRBJ1-4,TRBV18,CASSPTTLDEKLFF,TGTGCCAGCTCACCAACGACACTCGATGAAAAACTGTTTTTT
.,once,TRBJ2-1,TRBV21-1,CASSKDLDVVLGLAGVEQFF,TGTGCCAGCAGCAAAGACCTCGACGTAGTTCTGGGACTAGCGGGAGTTGAGCAGTTCTTC
.,.,TRBJ1-5,TRBV19,CASSQGHSSPAQHF,TGTGCCAGTAGTCAGGGGCACTCGTCCCCCGCCCAGCATTTT
TRBD1,.,TRBJ2-7,TRBV15,CATSRPGQGGSYEQYF,TGTGCCACCAGCAGACCTGGACAGGGGGGATCCTACGAGCAGTACTTC
TRBD2,.,TRBJ2-2,TRBV2,CASRGLAKSTGELFF,TGTGCCAGCAGGGGACTAGCTAAATCCACCGGGGAGCTGTTTTTT
TRBD2,few,TRBJ2-5,TRBV18,CASSPGLAETQYF,TGTGCCAGCTCACCGGGACTAGCTGAGACCCAGTACTTC
.,.,TRBJ2-3,TRBV9,CASSSTPPDTQYF,TGTGCCAGCAGCTCCACACCCCCAGATACGCAGTATTTT
.,.,TRBJ1-3,TRBV29-1,CSATRDISGNTIYF,TGCAGCGCCACCCGGGACATCTCTGGAAACACCATATATTTT
.,.,TRBJ1-2,TRBV11-2,CASSLDSAANYGYTF,TGTGCCAGCAGCTTAGATTCTGCGGCTAACTATGGCTACACCTTC
.,.,TRBJ2-1,TRBV7-2,CASSLAGTPGVNEQFF,TGTGCCAGCAGCTTAGCCGGGACTCCGGGAGTCAATGAGCAGTTCTTC
.,.,TRBJ1-5,TRBV7-9,CASSLAGSYQPQHF,TGTGCCAGCAGCTTAGCCGGGTCTTATCAGCCCCAGCATTTT
.,.,TRBJ1-1,TRBV2,CASRGGSLLNTEAFF,TGTGCCAGCAGAGGGGGAAGTCTTCTGAACACTGAAGCTTTCTTT
.,once,TRBJ1-1,TRBV6-5,CASRPGGRGTEAFF,TGTGCCAGCAGACCAGGAGGGCGAGGGACTGAAGCTTTCTTT
.,once,TRBJ1-2,TRBV5-8,CASSLARGYTF,TGTGCCAGCAGCTTGGCGCGGGGCTACACCTTC
TRBD1,.,TRBJ1-5,TRBV27,CASSLIARRGNSNQPQHF,TGTGCCAGCAGTTTAATTGCGCGCAGGGGGAATAGCAATCAGCCCCAGCATTTT
.,.,TRBJ1-2,TRBV7-9,CASSLEEAYGYTF,TGTGCCAGCAGCTTAGAGGAGGCCTATGGCTACACCTTC
.,.,TRBJ1-2,TRBV28,CASSLLNYGYTF,TGTGCCAGCAGTTTACTGAACTATGGCTACACCTTC
TRBD2,.,TRBJ2-2,TRBV25-1,CASSEYKLAGGTGELFF,TGTGCCAGCAGTGAATATAAGCTAGCGGGGGGCACCGGGGAGCTGTTTTTT
.,.,TRBJ1-2,TRBV7-9,CASSLDWRDYGYTF,TGTGCCAGCAGCTTAGATTGGAGGGACTATGGCTACACCTTC
TRBD1,.,TRBJ2-3,TRBV2,CASSPQGEAQYF,TGTGCCAGCAGCCCACAGGGGGAAGCGCAGTATTTT
.,.,TRBJ1-2,TRBV16,CASSQYQYGYTF,TGTGCCAGCAGCCAATATCAGTATGGCTACACCTTC
.,few,TRBJ1-3,TRBV28,CASTSPSVSSGNTIYF,TGTGCCAGCACCTCCCCCAGCGTTAGCTCTGGAAACACCATATATTTT
.,.,TRBJ1-1,TRBV30,CAWREYTEAFF,TGTGCCTGGAGAGAGTACACTGAAGCTTTCTTT
.,.,TRBJ1-2,TRBV4-2,CASSQERRQDYGYTF,TGTGCCAGCAGCCAAGAACGAAGACAGGACTATGGCTACACCTTC
.,.,TRBJ1-6,TRBV7-8,CASSLFASGGSYNSPLHF,TGTGCCAGCAGCTTATTTGCCTCTGGAGGCTCCTATAATTCACCCCTCCACTTT
.,.,TRBJ2-1,TRBV7-2,CASSSGLFPNEQFF,TGTGCCAGCAGCTCGGGACTTTTCCCCAATGAGCAGTTCTTC
.,.,TRBJ1-1,TRBV29-1,CSGVPRQNTEAFF,TGCAGCGGCGTTCCCCGACAGAACACTGAAGCTTTCTTT
TRBD1,few,TRBJ1-6,TRBV6-2/TRBV6-3,CASSPPTGRNSPLHF,TGTGCCAGCAGTCCCCCGACAGGGCGAAATTCACCCCTCCACTTT
TRBD1,.,TRBJ1-1,TRBV2,CASRPDRLNTEAFF,TGTGCCAGCAGACCGGACAGGTTGAACACTGAAGCTTTCTTT
.,.,TRBJ2-1,TRBV5-1,CASTTSFNEQFF,TGCGCCAGCACCACTAGTTTCAATGAGCAGTTCTTC
.,.,TRBJ2-6,TRBV6-5,CASTPGKTGANVLTF,TGTGCCAGCACCCCCGGGAAGACTGGGGCCAACGTCCTGACTTTC
TRBD1,.,TRBJ2-7,TRBV6-5,CASAPTTGGRYEQYF,TGTGCCAGCGCCCCTACGACAGGGGGGAGGTACGAGCAGTACTTC
.,.,TRBJ1-3,TRBV10-3,CAITAGVSGNTIYF,TGTGCCATCACTGCAGGGGTTTCTGGAAACACCATATATTTT
TRBD2,.,TRBJ2-7,TRBV11-1,CASSLPGLAAYEQYF,TGTGCCAGCAGCCTGCCGGGACTAGCGGCCTACGAGCAGTACTTC
TRBD2,few,TRBJ2-3,TRBV19,CASSSGTSREGDTQYF,TGTGCCAGTAGTAGTGGGACTAGCAGAGAAGGAGATACGCAGTATTTT
TRBD2,.,TRBJ2-3,TRBV29-1,CSVGLAGGEDTQYF,TGCAGCGTTGGGCTAGCGGGAGGTGAAGATACGCAGTATTTT
.,.,TRBJ1-5,TRBV5-1,CASSFNSNQPQHF,TGCGCCAGCAGCTTTAATAGCAATCAGCCCCAGCATTTT
.,.,TRBJ1-3,TRBV9,CASSIGDSGNTIYF,TGTGCCAGCAGCATAGGAGACTCTGGAAACACCATATATTTT
.,.,TRBJ1-1,TRBV6-5,CASSPHSRVWEAFF,TGTGCCAGCAGTCCGCATTCCAGGGTTTGGGAAGCTTTCTTT
TRBD1,.,TRBJ2-2,TRBV13,CASSLETGDNTGELFF,TGTGCCAGCAGCTTGGAGACAGGGGACAACACCGGGGAGCTGTTTTTT